These T cell receptor beta chains were read from a single sample in a study of post-analysis software for immune sequencing data. TCRdb passed the PCR reads through MiXCR, listing each CDR3 protein once. This table holds approximately 570,000 distinct CDR3 sequences, about 40% found once. What was sequenced was blood. These receptors all come from a girl aged 10 to 17 with multiple sclerosis. The CDR3 runs from the conserved cysteine through the conserved F or W. D genes are given only for firm matches. Clone size, where shown, is once, few, many, or a class for clones that have expanded.

clone size	D gene	J gene	V gene	CDR3 protein	CDR3 DNA
NA	NA	TRBJ1-2	TRBV5-1	CASSLMRQHGYTF	TGCGCCAGCAGCTTGATGAGACAACATGGCTACACCTTC
NA	TRBD2	TRBJ2-5	TRBV5-1	CASSLRTSWDHEQYF	TGCGCCAGCAGCTTACGGACTAGCTGGGACCATGAGCAGTACTTC
NA	NA	TRBJ2-7	TRBV3-1	CASSQAGGQAGEQYF	TGTGCCAGCAGCCAAGCAGGAGGCCAGGCGGGTGAGCAGTACTTC
NA	NA	TRBJ2-5	TRBV5-6	CASSFRRKPYQETQYF	TGTGCCAGCAGCTTTAGGCGGAAACCTTACCAAGAGACCCAGTACTTC
NA	TRBD1	TRBJ1-5	TRBV5-5	CASRSGTGWDQPQHF	TGTGCCAGCAGGTCCGGGACAGGGTGGGATCAGCCCCAGCATTTT
few	NA	TRBJ1-6	TRBV6-1	CASSEELGSPLHF	TGTGCCAGCAGTGAAGAATTGGGTTCACCCCTCCACTTT
NA	NA	TRBJ2-5	TRBV2	CATGGRQETQYF	TGTGCCACCGGGGGACGGCAAGAGACCCAGTACTTC
NA	NA	TRBJ1-2	TRBV10-3	CAISESKGPLGGYTF	TGTGCCATCAGTGAGTCGAAGGGGCCCCTGGGAGGCTACACCTTC
NA	NA	TRBJ2-7	TRBV29-1	CSVAPVLRSYEQYF	TGCAGCGTTGCTCCGGTTTTGCGCTCCTACGAGCAGTACTTC
NA	NA	TRBJ2-7	TRBV4-1	CASSQGAETRNEQYF	TGCGCCAGCAGCCAAGGGGCGGAAACTAGGAACGAGCAGTACTTC
NA	TRBD2	TRBJ2-1	TRBV11-2	CASRNAGTSIYEQFF	TGTGCCAGCAGAAACGCCGGGACTAGTATCTATGAGCAGTTCTTC
NA	NA	TRBJ1-2	TRBV15	CATSRVELQRGYTF	TGTGCCACCAGCAGAGTTGAACTCCAGAGGGGCTACACCTTC
NA	NA	TRBJ2-3	TRBV5-1	CASTTQGGYTDTQYF	TGCGCCAGCACCACCCAAGGGGGGTACACAGATACGCAGTATTTT
few	NA	TRBJ2-3	TRBV5-6	CASSLAGPLGDTQYF	TGTGCCAGCAGCTTGGCCGGGCCTCTCGGGGATACGCAGTATTTT
once	NA	TRBJ2-7	TRBV7-9	CASSSRDGRRNEQYF	TGTGCCAGCAGCTCAAGGGACGGAAGGAGAAACGAGCAGTACTTC
few	NA	TRBJ2-5	TRBV29-1	CSVDGGDKTREQYF	TGCAGCGTTGATGGGGGGGACAAAACGAGAGAGCAGTACTTC